Listed below are T cell receptor beta chains from one sample, sequenced in a study of cytomegalovirus exposure and HLA in healthy donors. Produced via immunoSEQ multiplex PCR; TCRdb's table is partial and in-frame only. The sample yields fewer than 95,000 clones, less than 90% seen once. Material: PBMCs. The receptor source for this set is a woman between 18 and 30 years old in good health and CMV-seropositive. Both conserved end residues are part of each CDR3. The order of the fields is J gene, V gene, D gene, clone size, CDR3 length, CDR3 DNA, CDR3 protein. D genes are given only for firm matches. The size of a clone is reported for some rows only, either as once, few or many, or as a class for expanded clones.

j_gene: TRBJ2-5; v_gene: TRBV6-1; d_gene: .; abundance: .; len: 13; CDR3nt: TGTGCCAGCAGTGAGGGAGTGCAAGAGACCCAGTACTTC; CDR3aa: CASSEGVQETQYF
j_gene: TRBJ2-1; v_gene: TRBV5-1; d_gene: TRBD2; abundance: few; len: 15; CDR3nt: TGCGCCAGCAGCTTAACTAGCGGGGGGGCCTATGAGCAGTTCTTC; CDR3aa: CASSLTSGGAYEQFF
j_gene: TRBJ1-1; v_gene: TRBV4-1; d_gene: TRBD1; abundance: once; len: 20; CDR3nt: TGCGCCAGCAGCCAAGATGGGATAGACAGGACAGGAGTTTTGAACACTGAAGCTTTCTTT; CDR3aa: CASSQDGIDRTGVLNTEAFF
j_gene: TRBJ2-3; v_gene: TRBV18; d_gene: .; abundance: .; len: 12; CDR3nt: TGTGCCACAGAAAATACCACAGATACGCAGTATTTT; CDR3aa: CATENTTDTQYF
j_gene: TRBJ2-1; v_gene: TRBV7-9; d_gene: .; abundance: .; len: 16; CDR3nt: TGTGCCAGCAGCTTTAGTGGGGGGACAGTCTACAATGAGCAGTTCTTC; CDR3aa: CASSFSGGTVYNEQFF
j_gene: TRBJ1-1; v_gene: TRBV19; d_gene: .; abundance: .; len: 15; CDR3nt: TGTGCCAGTCGGGACCCCGGCGGGGCCAACACTGAAGCTTTCTTT; CDR3aa: CASRDPGGANTEAFF
j_gene: TRBJ2-5; v_gene: TRBV7-9; d_gene: .; abundance: .; len: 11; CDR3nt: TGTGCCAGCAGCCTAGATCGGACCCAGTACTTC; CDR3aa: CASSLDRTQYF
j_gene: TRBJ2-1; v_gene: TRBV9; d_gene: .; abundance: once; len: 15; CDR3nt: TGTGCCAGCAGCGTAGGAGGGGGGGCCTACAATGAGCAGTTCTTC; CDR3aa: CASSVGGGAYNEQFF
j_gene: TRBJ2-3; v_gene: TRBV11-2; d_gene: .; abundance: .; len: 13; CDR3nt: TGTGCCAGCAGCTCTTTTAACACAGATACGCAGTATTTT; CDR3aa: CASSSFNTDTQYF
j_gene: TRBJ2-2; v_gene: TRBV10-1; d_gene: TRBD1; abundance: .; len: 15; CDR3nt: TGCGCCAGCAGCTCCGGGACAGGACTCACCGGGGAGCTGTTTTTT; CDR3aa: CASSSGTGLTGELFF
j_gene: TRBJ1-1; v_gene: TRBV7-2; d_gene: .; abundance: .; len: 14; CDR3nt: TGTGCCAGCAGCCGAAGCAGGGTTACCACTGAAGCTTTCTTT; CDR3aa: CASSRSRVTTEAFF
j_gene: TRBJ1-6; v_gene: TRBV5-1; d_gene: TRBD1; abundance: .; len: 15; CDR3nt: TGCGCCAGCAGCTTGGGGCGGGACAGCTGGTCACCCCTCCACTTT; CDR3aa: CASSLGRDSWSPLHF
j_gene: TRBJ2-5; v_gene: TRBV7-3; d_gene: .; abundance: .; len: 14; CDR3nt: TGTGCCAGCAGTCAAACGGCGGTCCAAGAGACCCAGTACTTC; CDR3aa: CASSQTAVQETQYF
j_gene: TRBJ1-1; v_gene: TRBV10-3; d_gene: .; abundance: .; len: 14; CDR3nt: TGTGCCATCAGCGAACAGGGAATGAACACTGAAGCTTTCTTT; CDR3aa: CAISEQGMNTEAFF
j_gene: TRBJ1-2; v_gene: TRBV7-6; d_gene: .; abundance: .; len: 16; CDR3nt: TGTGCCAGCAGCTCGTCGACAGGTCTCACTAACTATGGCTACACCTTC; CDR3aa: CASSSSTGLTNYGYTF
j_gene: TRBJ2-3; v_gene: TRBV13; d_gene: .; abundance: .; len: 15; CDR3nt: TGTGCCAGCAGCCCTTCTGGTAGACACACAGATACGCAGTATTTT; CDR3aa: CASSPSGRHTDTQYF
j_gene: TRBJ2-7; v_gene: TRBV5-1; d_gene: .; abundance: .; len: 14; CDR3nt: TGCGCCAGCAGCCTCCCCCGGGACATCGACGAGCAGTACTTC; CDR3aa: CASSLPRDIDEQYF
j_gene: TRBJ2-1; v_gene: TRBV4-2; d_gene: .; abundance: .; len: 16; CDR3nt: TGTGCCAGCAGCCAAGGTGCGGCGAAAAACAGGGATGAGCAGTTCTTC; CDR3aa: CASSQGAAKNRDEQFF
j_gene: TRBJ2-1; v_gene: TRBV6-6; d_gene: .; abundance: .; len: 13; CDR3nt: TGTGCCAGCAGTTACGGCGCGGGGAGTGAGCAGTTCTTC; CDR3aa: CASSYGAGSEQFF
j_gene: TRBJ2-2; v_gene: TRBV6-4; d_gene: .; abundance: .; len: 14; CDR3nt: TGTGCCAGCAGTCCCCAATTAGCCACCGGGGAGCTGTTTTTT; CDR3aa: CASSPQLATGELFF
j_gene: TRBJ1-2; v_gene: TRBV6-5; d_gene: TRBD1; abundance: .; len: 15; CDR3nt: TGTGCCAGCAGTTACTCCGGGACAGGGGTTGGCGGCTACACCTTC; CDR3aa: CASSYSGTGVGGYTF
j_gene: TRBJ2-7; v_gene: TRBV5-1; d_gene: .; abundance: .; len: 13; CDR3nt: TGCGCCAGCAGCTTCAGGGGCTCCTACGAGCAGTACTTC; CDR3aa: CASSFRGSYEQYF